These 13 T cell receptor beta chains share one sample of origin, sequenced in a study of cytomegalovirus exposure and HLA in healthy donors. The PCR used 60 Vbeta and 13 Jbeta primers. Measured with immunoSEQ multiplex PCR; TCRdb has only the in-frame clones, and not every one. The sample includes more than 110,000 clones, approximately 70% of them seen just once. Material: PBMCs. The receptors originated from a woman aged 55-70 years in good health and CMV-seropositive.

V and J are TRBV28 and TRBJ1-2, with TRBD1 matching 10 bases. The CDR3 length is 14 residues. The germline CDR1 and CDR2 sequences are MDHEN and SYDVKM. Trimming removed 11 bases from V and 3 bases from J; junction bases left unmatched: 9. This CDR3 is CAAGVGQGDYGYTF. CDR3 nucleotides: TGTGCCGCGGGAGTTGGACAGGGGGACTATGGCTACACCTTC.

The chain has TRBV19 and TRBJ2-3, with TRBD2 matching 15 bases. Germline trimming cut 5 bases from V and 1 base from J; bases unmatched to any gene: 10. Germline V lookup: CDR1 LNHDA, CDR2 SQIVND (reference sequence). The CDR3 has 19 residues. As DNA, the CDR3 is TGTGCCAGTAGTTCCCGGACTAGCGGGAGGGGTGTAGGCACAGATACGCAGTATTTT. Residues: CASSSRTSGRGVGTDTQYF.

The gene calls are TRBV27 and TRBJ1-5; 7 nucleotides align to TRBD1. The CDR3 extends over 14 amino acids. Unmatched junction bases numbered 7, after V lost 5 bases and J lost 6 bases. Germline CDR1 and CDR2: MNHEY and SMNVEV (reference sequence). The CDR3 coding sequence is TGTGCCAGCAGTCGGACAGGTCCGCGTCAGCCCCAGCATTTT. Amino acid sequence: CASSRTGPRQPQHF.

This chain uses TRBV5-1 with TRBJ1-1, with D maybe TRBD1 (6 bases). V was trimmed by 1 base and J by 2 bases, leaving 12 bases between them. The CDR3 is 15 residues long. In germline, CDR1 is SGHRS, CDR2 YFSETQ. The DNA of the CDR3 is TGCGCCAGCAGCTTGCGTCGGGACACCAACACTGAAGCTTTCTTT. Its translation is CASSLRRDTNTEAFF.

This clone appeared once. The chain links TRBV5-6 to TRBJ2-7, with D possibly TRBD1 on 5 matching bases. The CDR3 is 13 amino acids. V lost 2 bases and J lost 6, with 12 bases in between. Germline V CDR1 and CDR2: SGHDT, YYEEEE. For the CDR3, the DNA is TGTGCCAGCAGCTTCCAGGGTTTAAGCGAGCAGTACTTC. It is translated as CASSFQGLSEQYF.

The chain joins TRBV5-8 to TRBJ1-5; TRBD1 aligns across 10 bases. CDR3 size: 15 residues. Germline assignment: CDR1 SGHTS and CDR2 YDEGEE. The V and J ends lost 4 bases and 4 bases, in that order; junction bases with no gene match: 5. The CDR3 loop reads CASSQGTGVNQPQHF. DNA of the CDR3: TGTGCCAGCAGCCAAGGGACAGGGGTTAATCAGCCCCAGCATTTT.

This clone was picked up one time. V usage is TRBV6-1 and J usage is TRBJ1-2; D ambiguous. V gave up 8 bases and J gave up 6 bases, with 16 bases separating them. This CDR3 contains 13 residues. Germline V gene sequence: CDR1 MNHNS, CDR2 SASEGT. The chain's CDR3 is CASRREVTDGYTF. The CDR3 region has the DNA TGTGCCAGCCGCCGGGAGGTGACGGATGGCTACACCTTC.

CDR3 loop: CASSLPQSGRNNEQFF. The CDR3 nucleotides are TGTGCCAGCAGCTTGCCCCAGAGCGGGAGGAACAATGAGCAGTTCTTC. This rearrangement joins TRBV5-4 to TRBJ2-1; 9 positions match TRBD2. The J segment lost 5 bases and the V segment lost 1 base, leaving 7 bases of the junction unmatched. Germline V gives CDR1 SGHNT, CDR2 YYREEE (reference sequence). The CDR3 loop spans 16 amino acids.

The chain recombines TRBV6-1 with TRBJ2-5; TRBD1 matches 10 bases. The DNA matches TRBJ2-7 better at its end, which makes the J call doubtful. The CDR3 runs 15 residues. Per germline, CDR1 MNHNS and CDR2 SASEGT. CDR3 sequence reads: CASSEAGTGVYEQYF. The CDR3 nucleotides read TGTGCCAGCAGTGAGGCTGGGACAGGGGTTTACGAGCAGTACTTC.

J is TRBJ1-2 and V is TRBV7-9; possibly TRBD1 for D (6 bases). V lost 1 base, J lost 3 bases, and 12 bases lay in between. This CDR3 region has 15 residues. Germline CDR1 is SEHNR and CDR2 is FQNEAQ (reference sequence). Here the CDR3 DNA reads TGTGCCAGCAGCTTAGGACAGGCGCTCCACTATGGCTACACCTTC. Translated: CASSLGQALHYGYTF.

This clone has only a few counts. The gene calls are TRBV9 and TRBJ1-3; D possibly corresponds to TRBD1 (5 bases). Germline CDR1 SGDLS, CDR2 YYNGEE. The CDR3 consists of 15 residues. Trimming removed 4 bases from V and 5 bases from J, with 16 bases in between. CDR3 sequence reads: CASSLEGEIRNTIYF. CDR3 bases: TGTGCCAGCAGCCTAGAAGGGGAAATCAGAAACACCATATATTTT.

On this clone: Compared with germline, one end of the junction differs, possibly owing to a read error. The sample carries other DNA sequences with the same CDR3. The chain combines TRBV7-9 with TRBJ2-1; TRBD1 is a possible D gene (6 bases). The CDR3 covers 14 residues. The germline gives CDR1 SEHNR, CDR2 FQNEAQ (reference sequence). CDR3 in amino acids: CASSSRTENNEQFF. The CDR3 DNA is TGTGCCAGCAGCTCCAGGACAGAGAACAATGAGCAATTCTTC.

The J gene is TRBJ2-5, the V gene TRBV28; 9 bases agree with TRBD1. This CDR3 has 16 residues. Germline trimming cut 4 bases from V and 4 bases from J; bases unmatched to any gene: 10. Germline V gives CDR1 MDHEN, CDR2 SYDVKM. This chain's CDR3 is CASSSPRDRVGETQYF. In nucleotides, the CDR3 is TGTGCCAGCAGTTCACCCAGGGACAGGGTAGGAGAGACCCAGTACTTC.